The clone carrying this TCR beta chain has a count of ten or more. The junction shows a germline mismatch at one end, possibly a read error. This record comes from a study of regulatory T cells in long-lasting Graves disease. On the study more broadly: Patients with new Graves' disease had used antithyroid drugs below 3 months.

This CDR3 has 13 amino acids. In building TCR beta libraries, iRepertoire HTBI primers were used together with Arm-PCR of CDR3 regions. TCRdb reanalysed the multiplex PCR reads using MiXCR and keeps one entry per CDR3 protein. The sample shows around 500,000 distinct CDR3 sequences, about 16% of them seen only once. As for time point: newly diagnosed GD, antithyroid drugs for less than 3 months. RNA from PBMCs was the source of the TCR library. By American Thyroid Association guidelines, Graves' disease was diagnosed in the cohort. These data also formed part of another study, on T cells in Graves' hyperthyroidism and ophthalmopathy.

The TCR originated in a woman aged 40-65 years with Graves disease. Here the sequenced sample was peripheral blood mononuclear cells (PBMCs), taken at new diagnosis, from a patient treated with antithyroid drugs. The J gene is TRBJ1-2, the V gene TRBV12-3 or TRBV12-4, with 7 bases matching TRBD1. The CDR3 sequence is CASRLGQAYGYTF. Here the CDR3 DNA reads TGTGCCAGCAGATTAGGACAGGCTTATGGCTACACCTTC.